The next 15 T cell receptor beta chains were all read from a single sample in a study of beta chain features in type 1 diabetes. Study outcomes and limitations: There was a moderate but significant shortening of TCRB CDR3s in all four CD4+ subsets of Type 1 diabetes patients.

These receptors are not linked to any known antigen. The study reverse transcribed the entire isolated RNA, so it sequenced expressed TCRB transcripts. Method: immunoSEQ multiplex PCR; TCRdb's copy keeps in-frame clones and lacks some. The sample carries 600,000 or so clones, approximately 13% recorded once. The sequencing sample was made of naive CD4+ T cells from blood. The receptor set was obtained from a man between 25 and 39 years old with type 1 diabetes.

This clone turned up a few times. The chain joins TRBV6-5 to TRBJ1-1, with a tentative D call TRBD1 (6 bases). Trimming removed 4 bases at V and 6 bases at J, with 12 bases between. The CDR3 has 13 amino acids. Germline-derived CDR1 and CDR2 are MNHEY and SVGAGI. The CDR3 reads CASSSGVLPEAFF. DNA of the CDR3: TGTGCCAGCAGTTCAGGGGTACTCCCTGAAGCTTTCTTT.

The chain recombines TRBV7-2 with TRBJ2-7, with D tentatively TRBD2 (7 bases). The CDR3 sequence is 15 residues long. The germline V and J ends were trimmed by 2 bases and 2 bases, with 13 bases remaining between them. Germline V gives CDR1 SGHTA, CDR2 FQGNSA. The CDR3, as DNA: TGTGCCAGCAGCTTACGGCGGGGGCCAACCTACGAGCAGTACTTC. It specifies CASSLRRGPTYEQYF.

In this sample, this clone turned up a few times. The chain has TRBV28 and TRBJ2-7; tentative D call: TRBD2 (6 bases). Looked up from germline, CDR1 is MDHEN and CDR2 is SYDVKM. The CDR3 length is 14 residues. The V and J ends lost 5 bases and 0 bases respectively, with 11 bases between them. CDR3 sequence reads: CASSAPGVSYEQYF. CDR3 nucleotides: TGTGCCAGCAGTGCTCCGGGGGTCTCCTACGAGCAGTACTTC.

The chain links TRBV29-1 to TRBJ2-2; the D gene is possibly TRBD2 (5 bases). The CDR3 totals 12 residues. CDR1 is SQVTM and CDR2 is ANQGSEA in the germline V gene. The V end lost 7 bases, the J end lost 2 bases, and 8 bases lay between the germline ends. The CDR3 DNA is TGCAGCGGGGAGACCAACACCGGGGAGCTGTTTTTT. It translates to CSGETNTGELFF.

V is TRBV5-1 and J is TRBJ2-3; 7 bases fit TRBD1. Germline loops: CDR1 SGHRS, CDR2 YFSETQ. The CDR3 loop spans 13 amino acids. V lost 3 bases and J lost 5; bases outside the gene matches: 3. The DNA of the CDR3 is TGCGCCAGCAGCTCGAGGGGGCAAGATACGCAGTATTTT. Protein product: CASSSRGQDTQYF.

The sample holds a few counts of this clone. The chain links TRBV2 to TRBJ2-7; D remains ambiguous. Trimming shortened V by 7 bases and J by 2 bases, and 24 bases separated the two germline ends. This CDR3 has 17 amino acids. Per germline, CDR1 SNHLY and CDR2 FYNNEI. CDR3 sequence reads: CASIQRTAKGTTYEQYF. For the CDR3, the DNA is TGTGCCAGCATCCAACGGACCGCTAAAGGTACCACCTACGAGCAGTACTTC.

The chain employs TRBV4-3 and TRBJ2-5; a possible D gene is TRBD2 (6 bases). Germline assignment: CDR1 LGHNA and CDR2 YSLEER. This CDR3 region has 16 residues. V lost 1 base, J lost 5 bases, and 17 bases lay in between. As DNA, the CDR3 is TGCGCCAGCAGCCAAGGGCTGCGGGGAGTGGCGGAGACCCAGTACTTC. Translating gives CASSQGLRGVAETQYF.

This clone was seen a handful of times. CDR3 nucleotide sequence: TGCGCCAGCAGCCAAGACGTCAGGGGTTGGGGCGAGCAGTACTTC. This translates into CASSQDVRGWGEQYF. This chain connects TRBV4-3 to TRBJ2-7; D is possibly TRBD1 (6 bases). This CDR3 spans 15 amino acids. Germline CDR1 and CDR2: LGHNA and YSLEER. Trimming took 0 bases from V and 6 from J, leaving 15 bases between them.

The CDR3 loop reads CASSQGPSGTEAFF. The DNA for the CDR3 is TGTGCCAGCAGCCAAGGACCGTCGGGCACTGAAGCTTTCTTT. V usage is TRBV4-2 and J usage is TRBJ1-1; D not certain. Trimming took off 1 base at V and 4 bases at J, with 10 bases between the two ends. There are 14 residues in the CDR3. Per the germline V gene, CDR1 is LGHNA and CDR2 is YNFKEQ.

The chain has TRBV6-6 and TRBJ1-3; perhaps TRBD1 as D (6 bases). This CDR3 has 16 amino acids. V gave up 2 bases and J gave up 0 bases, with 11 bases separating them. Germline CDR1 and CDR2: MNHNY and SVGAGI (reference sequence). CDR3 residues: CASSYGGPSSGNTIYF. CDR3 in DNA: TGTGCCAGCAGTTACGGGGGGCCCAGCTCTGGAAACACCATATATTTT.

Only a few counts were recorded for this clone. The genes are TRBV7-9 and TRBJ1-3, with no clear D. Germline assignment: CDR1 SEHNR and CDR2 FQNEAQ (reference sequence). The V and J ends lost 5 bases and 2 bases respectively, with 13 bases between them. The CDR3 is 15 residues long. CDR3 nucleotides: TGTGCCAGCAGCGATTCCGGGAGCCCTGGAAACACCATATATTTT. Translated: CASSDSGSPGNTIYF.

V gene TRBV2 combines with J gene TRBJ2-2; unclear D gene. Germline V gene lookup returns CDR1 SNHLY and CDR2 FYNNEI. Trimming pared 3 bases from V and 1 base from J, leaving 6 bases between. The CDR3 has 14 residues. CDR3 in amino acids: CASSEAGNTGELFF. CDR3 nucleotides: TGTGCCAGCAGTGAGGCAGGGAACACCGGGGAGCTGTTTTTT. The variable domain in full, with the rest retrieved from reference TRBV2 and TRBJ2-2, is EPEVTQTPSHQVTQMGQEVILRCVPISNHLYFYWYRQILGQKVEFLVSFYNNEISEKSEIFDDQFSVERPDGSNFTLKIRSTKLEDSAMYFCASSEAGNTGELFFGEGSRLTVL.

The chain uses TRBV11-3 and TRBJ2-7; D unclear. Germline V CDR1 and CDR2: SGHNT, YENEEA. The length of the CDR3 is 15 residues. V dropped 5 bases and J dropped 0 bases, with 14 bases sitting between them. The CDR3 spells CASSLRGSNSYEQYF. The CDR3 DNA reads as TGTGCCAGCAGCCTCCGTGGCTCGAACTCCTACGAGCAGTACTTC.

The chain is built from TRBV6-5 and TRBJ2-7; 7 positions agree with TRBD1. Per the germline V gene, CDR1 is MNHEY and CDR2 is SVGAGI. Trimming removed 6 bases from V and 6 bases from J; junction bases left unmatched: 11. This CDR3 region has 14 residues. The CDR3 loop is CASRPTGSIREQYF. The CDR3 nucleotides read TGTGCCAGCAGACCGACAGGGAGCATACGCGAGCAGTACTTC.

V usage is TRBV11-2 and J usage is TRBJ2-7; TRBD2 aligns across 8 bases. The CDR3 covers 15 residues. Germline trimming cut 1 base from V and 2 bases from J; bases unmatched to any gene: 4. Germline CDR1 is SGHAT and CDR2 is FQNNGV. The CDR3 spells CASSLGSGAAYEQYF. For the CDR3, the DNA is TGTGCCAGCAGCTTAGGTAGCGGGGCCGCCTACGAGCAGTACTTC.